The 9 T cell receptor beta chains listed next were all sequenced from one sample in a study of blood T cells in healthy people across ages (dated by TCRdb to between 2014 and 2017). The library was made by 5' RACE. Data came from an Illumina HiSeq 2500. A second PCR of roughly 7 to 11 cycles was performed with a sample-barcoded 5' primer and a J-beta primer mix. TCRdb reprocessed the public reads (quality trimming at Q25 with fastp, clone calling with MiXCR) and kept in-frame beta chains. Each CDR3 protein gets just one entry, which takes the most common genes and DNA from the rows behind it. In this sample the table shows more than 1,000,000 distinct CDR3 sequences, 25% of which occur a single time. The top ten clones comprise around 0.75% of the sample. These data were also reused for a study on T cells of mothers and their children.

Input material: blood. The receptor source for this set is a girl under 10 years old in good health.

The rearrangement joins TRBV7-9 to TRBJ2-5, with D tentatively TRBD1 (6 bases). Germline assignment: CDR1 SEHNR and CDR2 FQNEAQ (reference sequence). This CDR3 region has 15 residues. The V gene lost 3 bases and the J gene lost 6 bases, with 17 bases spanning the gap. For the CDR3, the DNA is TGTGCCAGCAGCTTCTCAGGGGTGATTGGAAAGACCCAGTACTTC. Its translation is CASSFSGVIGKTQYF.

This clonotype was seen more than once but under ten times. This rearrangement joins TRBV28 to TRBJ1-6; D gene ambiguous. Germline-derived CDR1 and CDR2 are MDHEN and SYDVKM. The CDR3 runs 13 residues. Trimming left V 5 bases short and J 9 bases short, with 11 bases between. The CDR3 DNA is TGTGCCAGCAGTCCTTCTACAGTTTCACCCCTCCACTTT. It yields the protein CASSPSTVSPLHF.

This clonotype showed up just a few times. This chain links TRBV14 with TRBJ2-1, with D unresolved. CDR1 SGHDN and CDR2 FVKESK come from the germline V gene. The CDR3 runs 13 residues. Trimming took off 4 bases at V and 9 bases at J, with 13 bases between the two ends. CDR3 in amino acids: CASSPYPWAEQFF. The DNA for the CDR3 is TGTGCCAGCAGCCCATACCCCTGGGCTGAGCAGTTCTTC.

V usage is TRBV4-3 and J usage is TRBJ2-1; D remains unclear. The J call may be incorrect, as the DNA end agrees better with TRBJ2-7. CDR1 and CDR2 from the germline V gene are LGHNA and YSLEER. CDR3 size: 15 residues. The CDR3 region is CASSRERGRSYEQYF. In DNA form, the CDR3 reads TGCGCCAGCAGCCGAGAGCGCGGACGGTCCTACGAGCAGTACTTC.

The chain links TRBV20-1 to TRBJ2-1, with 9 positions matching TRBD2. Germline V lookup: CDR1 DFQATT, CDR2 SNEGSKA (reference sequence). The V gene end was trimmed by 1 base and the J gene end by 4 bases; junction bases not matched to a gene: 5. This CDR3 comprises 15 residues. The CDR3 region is CSARATSGFYNEQFF. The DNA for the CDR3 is TGCAGTGCTAGAGCCACTAGCGGGTTTTACAATGAGCAGTTCTTC.

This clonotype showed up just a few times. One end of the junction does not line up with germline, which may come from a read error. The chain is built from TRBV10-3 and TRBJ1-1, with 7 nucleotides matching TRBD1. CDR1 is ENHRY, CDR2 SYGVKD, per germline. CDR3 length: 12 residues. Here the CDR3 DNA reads TGTGCCATCTGGGACAGTAACACCGAAGCTTTCTTT. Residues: CAIWDSNTEAFF.

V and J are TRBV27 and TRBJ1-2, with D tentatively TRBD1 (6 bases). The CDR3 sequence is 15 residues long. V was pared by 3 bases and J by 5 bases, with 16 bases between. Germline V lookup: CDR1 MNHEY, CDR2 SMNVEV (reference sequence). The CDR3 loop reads CASSFSGTSFYGYTF. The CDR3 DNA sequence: TGTGCCAGCAGTTTCAGCGGGACAAGTTTTTATGGCTACACCTTC.

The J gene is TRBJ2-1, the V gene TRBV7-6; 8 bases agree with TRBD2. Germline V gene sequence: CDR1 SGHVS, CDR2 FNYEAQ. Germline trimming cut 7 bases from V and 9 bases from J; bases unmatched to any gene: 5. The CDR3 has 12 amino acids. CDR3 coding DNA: TGTGCCAGCAAGGGACTAGTCACTGAGCAGTTCTTC. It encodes CASKGLVTEQFF.

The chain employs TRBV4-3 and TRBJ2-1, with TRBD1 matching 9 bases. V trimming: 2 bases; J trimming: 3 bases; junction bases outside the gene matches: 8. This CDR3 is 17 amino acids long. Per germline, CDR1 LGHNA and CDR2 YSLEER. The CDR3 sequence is CASSQSQGALLYNEQFF. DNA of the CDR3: TGCGCCAGCAGCCAATCACAGGGGGCCCTTCTCTACAATGAGCAGTTCTTC.